This entry lists 16 T cell receptor beta chains sequenced from one sample in a study of blood T cell repertoires in COVID-19. The assay was immunoSEQ multiplex PCR, and TCRdb's table has in-frame clones only and misses some. The sample has roughly 250,000 clones; about 90% are singletons. Input material: PBMCs or T cells enriched from blood (not recorded which). All receptors come from a woman aged 18-29 years who had recovered from COVID-19.

The rearrangement links TRBV28 to TRBJ2-4, with D maybe TRBD2 (6 bases). V lost 5 bases, J lost 0 bases, and 14 bases lay in between. Germline-derived CDR1 and CDR2 are MDHEN and SYDVKM. This CDR3 region has 16 residues. Here the CDR3 reads CASSGNQGGAKNIQYF. As DNA, the CDR3 is TGTGCCAGCAGTGGAAACCAGGGAGGAGCCAAAAACATTCAGTACTTC.

For this clone: The same CDR3 also results from other DNA sequences found in this sample. The rearrangement links TRBV5-1 to TRBJ2-7; 11 nucleotides line up with TRBD1. The CDR3 covers 14 residues. Per germline, CDR1 SGHRS and CDR2 YFSETQ. V lost 2 bases, J lost 3 bases, and 1 base stayed unmatched. The CDR3 coding sequence is TGCGCCAGCAGCTTAGGGACAGGGGGCTACGAGCAGTACTTC. It codes for CASSLGTGGYEQYF. The complete variable domain, with remaining parts taken from reference TRBV5-1 and TRBJ2-7, reads KAGVTQTPRYLIKTRGQQVTLSCSPISGHRSVSWYQQTPGQGLQFLFEYFSETQRNKGNFPGRFSGRQFSNSRSEMNVSTLELGDSALYLCASSLGTGGYEQYFGPGTRLTVT.

CDR3: CASSQRVPSSYGYTF. The CDR3 DNA reads TGTGCCAGCAGCCAAAGAGTTCCATCTTCATATGGCTACACCTTC. J is TRBJ1-2 and V is TRBV5-6; D not certain. The CDR3 sequence is 15 residues long. V lost 4 bases and J lost 5, with 18 bases in between. Germline CDR1 and CDR2: SGHDT and YYEEEE.

The chain combines TRBV5-1 with TRBJ1-1; no reliable D call. This CDR3 comprises 13 residues. The germline V gene encodes CDR1 SGHRS and CDR2 YFSETQ. The V end lost 4 bases, the J end lost 9 bases, and 16 bases lay between the germline ends. The DNA of the CDR3 is TGCGCCAGCAGCCCACAATCGACACCTCAAGCTTTCTTT. Its protein is CASSPQSTPQAFF.

The chain combines TRBV15 with TRBJ2-1; D gene ambiguous. CDR1 and CDR2 (germline): LNHNV, YYDKDF (reference sequence). This CDR3 has 14 residues. The V gene lost 0 bases and the J gene lost 6 bases, with 9 bases spanning the gap. The CDR3 DNA reads TGTGCCACCAGCAGAGACTTTTCTAGCAATGAGCAGTTCTTC. The encoded protein is CATSRDFSSNEQFF.

The chain combines TRBV7-9 with TRBJ2-3; 9 nucleotides match TRBD1. V lost 2 bases and J lost 2; bases outside the gene matches: 5. Germline CDR1 SEHNR, CDR2 FQNEAQ (reference sequence). CDR3 length equals 16 residues. CDR3 loop: CASSLWTGANTDTQYF. DNA of the CDR3: TGTGCCAGCAGCTTATGGACAGGGGCCAACACAGATACGCAGTATTTT.

The chain employs TRBV6-2 or TRBV6-3 and TRBJ1-5; 11 bases are a match to TRBD1. The length of the CDR3 is 15 residues. The V and J ends lost 2 bases and 7 bases, in that order; junction bases with no gene match: 4. Germline V CDR1 and CDR2: MNHEY, SVGEGT. CDR3 bases: TGTGCCAGCAGTTACGGCGGGACAGGGGGACAGCCCCAGCATTTT. Amino acid sequence: CASSYGGTGGQPQHF.

The chain combines TRBV5-6 with TRBJ2-1; D remains ambiguous. V was cut by 6 bases and J by 1 base, with 11 bases left in between. The CDR3 is made up of 14 amino acids. Germline loops: CDR1 SGHDT, CDR2 YYEEEE. CDR3 amino acids: CASKAPISYNEQFF. CDR3 DNA: TGTGCCAGCAAAGCGCCCATTTCCTACAATGAGCAGTTCTTC.

The chain couples TRBV5-6 to TRBJ1-2; a weak D match, TRBD1 (6 bases). Between the trimmed V and J ends, which lost 5 bases and 4 bases, there was a span of 18 bases. The CDR3 loop spans 15 amino acids. The germline gives CDR1 SGHDT, CDR2 YYEEEE. The CDR3, as DNA: TGTGCCAGCAGGCGATATTCGGGACACCTCTATGGCTACACCTTC. Translation: CASRRYSGHLYGYTF.

In this sample, this clone turned up a few times. The chain links TRBV18 to TRBJ1-6; TRBD1 matches at 9 bases. J lost 7 bases, V lost 5 bases, and 6 bases had no gene match. Per the germline V gene, CDR1 is KGHSH and CDR2 is LQKENI. The CDR3 has 15 amino acids. The CDR3 nucleotides read TGTGCCAGCTCAACAATGACAGGGGGAAATTCACCCCTCCACTTT. Encoded protein: CASSTMTGGNSPLHF.

The chain couples TRBV24-1 to TRBJ2-1; 11 bases line up with TRBD1. Germline V gives CDR1 KGHDR, CDR2 SFDVKD. Losses at the gene ends were 6 bases for V and 9 bases for J; bases not matched to a gene: 9. The CDR3 sequence is 15 residues long. The CDR3 here is CATSLGTGGLSEQFF. The CDR3 DNA sequence: TGTGCCACCAGTTTGGGGACAGGGGGACTGAGTGAGCAGTTCTTC.

J is TRBJ2-2 and V is TRBV19; D is ambiguous. The CDR3 consists of 13 residues. Trimming took 3 bases from V and 1 from J, leaving 3 bases between them. CDR1 and CDR2 from the germline V gene are LNHDA and SQIVND (reference sequence). The CDR3 loop reads CASSILNTGELFF. The DNA for the CDR3 is TGTGCCAGTAGTATCCTGAACACCGGGGAGCTGTTTTTT.

This chain links TRBV18 with TRBJ2-3, with D tentatively TRBD1 (6 bases). The CDR3 extends over 17 amino acids. V was pared by 6 bases and J by 2 bases, with 21 bases between. The germline V gene encodes CDR1 KGHSH and CDR2 LQKENI. The CDR3 protein is CASSLLPNRALTDTQYF. DNA of the CDR3: TGTGCCAGCTCCCTTCTGCCCAACAGGGCCCTCACAGATACGCAGTATTTT.

J is TRBJ1-2 and V is TRBV7-9; TRBD1 matches 9 bases. CDR1 and CDR2 (germline): SEHNR, FQNEAQ (reference sequence). The CDR3 runs 15 residues. J lost 3 bases, V lost 7 bases, and 9 bases had no gene match. The DNA of the CDR3 is TGTGCCAGCATGCCCCCCCGACAGGGGGACTATGGCTACACCTTC. Translation: CASMPPRQGDYGYTF.

The J gene is TRBJ1-1, the V gene TRBV5-4; 8 positions match TRBD1. V was pared by 0 bases and J by 4 bases, with 5 bases of the junction left unmatched. Germline V CDR1 and CDR2: SGHNT, YYREEE (reference sequence). The CDR3 contains 15 residues. CDR3 in DNA: TGTGCCAGCAGCTTGGTTGGGCAGGGGGCCACTGAAGCTTTCTTT. Its translation is CASSLVGQGATEAFF.

The chain uses TRBV21-1 and TRBJ2-6; the table calls TRBD1, which could not be checked here. TRBV21-1 is a recognized pseudogene. CDR3 length equals 20 residues. Written as DNA, the CDR3 is TGTGCCAGCAGCAAGTGGCAGGGGGTAAATCCCCTCTCTGGGGCCAACGTCCTGACTTTC. Its translation: CASSKWQGVNPLSGANVLTF.